The T cell receptor (beta chain) under discussion was sequenced for a study of T cells in Graves' hyperthyroidism and ophthalmopathy (dated by TCRdb to about 2019). A note on the overall study: Peripheral blood was collected at initial diagnosis, before any treatment. TCR V-J signatures able to tell the groups apart were searched for in a discovery cohort of approximately 95 patients, of whom over 40 had Graves' ophthalmopathy and 57 had stable Graves' hyperthyroidism. Whether ophthalmopathy could be predicted prospectively was tested in an independent validation cohort made up of under 20 hyperthyroidism patients plus 17 patients who later progressed to ophthalmopathy. The 100 discovery patients were randomly split 7:3 into training and test sets. Thyroid tissue and blood T-cell repertoires from six Graves' hyperthyroidism patients were also compared in the study. Once sampling was done, hyperthyroidism patients were given methimazole at a starting dose of 30 mg daily, whereas ophthalmopathy patients were given high-dose intravenous methylprednisolone. TCR Vbeta CDR3 sequencing of 120 to 150 peripheral blood samples (under 45 ophthalmopathy, around 80 hyperthyroidism and roughly 17 progressor patients) is reported in the paper.

Graves' hyperthyroidism was defined as stable when no progression to ophthalmopathy occurred over 18 months of follow-up. Hyperthyroidism patients were aged 18 to 65 years and newly diagnosed, with disease duration of less than 2 months. Any patient with an uncontrolled infection, another autoimmune disease, pregnancy or lactation was excluded. Diagnoses were established on the basis of clinical symptoms, serum thyroxine and TRAb, thyroid ultrasound, and orbital computed tomography. Ficoll-Paque density gradient centrifugation was used to isolate PBMCs from 9.5 to 10 ml of fresh peripheral blood. Total RNA was extracted with Trizol reagent, and quality was checked on an Agilent 2100 Bioanalyzer. Study-wide conclusions, independent of this receptor: In validation, the model predicted progression to ophthalmopathy with 55% to 71% sensitivity and around 72% specificity, a median of around 6.6 months before onset. A model built on a 13 V-J signature distinguished ophthalmopathy from stable hyperthyroidism, reaching about 89% sensitivity and 81.08% specificity in cross-validation and 80%/75% in testing. Most expanded thyroid clonotypes (frequency above 0.001) were also found in blood, which suggests that blood repertoires may mirror thyroid immune responses. No statistical method was used to set the sample size in advance, and investigators knew the group allocation.

Amplification of TCR beta CDR3 regions was carried out from RNA transcripts. For the first round of RT-PCR on the TCR CDR3, the HTBI primer set was used together with the Qiagen OneStep RT-PCR kit. The libraries were constructed in a second round of multiplex PCR and then size-selected and purified. The libraries were sequenced on an Illumina HiSeq2000 using paired-end 100 bp reads. Regarding the original processing steps: Raw data were processed with SOAPnuke, discarding reads with adapters, uncalled bases, mean Phred below 15, or no exact constant-primer or identifier match. COPE v1.2.5 was used to merge the high-quality paired reads, and each unique nucleotide sequence was defined as a clonotype. MiTCR v1.1 was used to align clonotypes to the IMGT TRBV, TRBD and TRBJ reference segments. Analysis was restricted to V-J combinations with a frequency above 0.0001, which covered just over 98% of repertoires. A TCS score was defined as the ratio of F50 (clonal expansion) to E x V (chaos), with BLOSUM62-based TCRdist applied between CDR3 peptides within each V-J. Welch's t-statistics and random forest reduced roughly 540 V-J features to about 12, which were used in a naive Bayes classifier (R e1071). The raw public data were reprocessed by TCRdb itself: fastp quality trimming at Q25, MiXCR clonotype calling, in-frame beta chains only. Each CDR3 protein appears once, grouped with its most common genes and DNA. The V and J calls shown here were made by TCRdb, not taken from the authors' results. For this sample the table gives roughly 660,000 distinct CDR3 sequences, of which approximately 15% were detected only once. Clones ranked in the top ten supply around 15% of the sample.

Concerning this clonotype: The clone's antigen remains unknown. Base qualities are not provided; no much larger clone lies one nucleotide away.

The receptor comes from a man aged 45 to 65 with Graves' hyperthyroidism. Sequenced input: blood.

The CDR3 region has the sequence CASTRTERDSPLHF. The nucleotide sequence reads as follows: TGTGCCAGCACCCGGACAGAACGAGATTCACCCCTCCACTTT. Recombination connected TRBV11-3 to TRBJ1-6; the D gene is perhaps TRBD1, from 6 matching bases. The germline ends are 15 bases apart after V is trimmed by 7 bases and J by 8 bases. The CDR3 has 14 amino acids, counting the end cysteine and phenylalanine. Only the CDR3 region is kept as DNA, spanning 42 bases read in frame from base 1. CDR1 SGHNT and CDR2 YENEEA were looked up in the germline V gene. Reference TRBV11-3 and TRBJ1-6 genes cover what lies past the CDR3, so the full variable domain is EAGVVQSPRYKIIEKKQPVAFWCNPISGHNTLYWYLQNLGQGPELLIRYENEEAVDDSQLPKDRFSAERLKGVDSTLKIQPAELGDSAVYLCASTRTERDSPLHFGNGTRLTVT.